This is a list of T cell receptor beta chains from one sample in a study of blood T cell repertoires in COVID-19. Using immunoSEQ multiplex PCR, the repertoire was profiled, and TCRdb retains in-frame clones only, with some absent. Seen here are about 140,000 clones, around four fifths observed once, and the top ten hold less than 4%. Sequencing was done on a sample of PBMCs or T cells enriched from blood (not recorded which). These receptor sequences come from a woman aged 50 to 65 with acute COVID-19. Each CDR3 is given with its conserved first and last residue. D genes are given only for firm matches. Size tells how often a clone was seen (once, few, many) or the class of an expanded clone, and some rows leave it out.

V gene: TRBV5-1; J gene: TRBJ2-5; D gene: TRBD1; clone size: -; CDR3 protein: CASSSSQGARVQETQYF; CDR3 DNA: TGCGCCAGCAGCTCGTCACAGGGGGCCAGAGTCCAAGAGACCCAGTACTTC
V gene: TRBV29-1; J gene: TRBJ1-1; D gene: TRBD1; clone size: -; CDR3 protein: CSVGQDRETEAFF; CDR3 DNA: TGCAGCGTTGGTCAGGACAGGGAGACTGAAGCTTTCTTT
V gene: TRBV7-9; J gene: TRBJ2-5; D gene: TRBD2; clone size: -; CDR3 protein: CASSPRRGGGRYQETQYF; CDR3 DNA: TGTGCCAGCAGCCCCCGTCGGGGCGGGGGACGTTACCAAGAGACCCAGTACTTC
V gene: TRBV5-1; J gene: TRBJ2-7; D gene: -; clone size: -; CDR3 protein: CASSLWASSTSYEQYF; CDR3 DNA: TGCGCCAGCAGCTTGTGGGCTAGCTCAACCTCCTACGAGCAGTACTTC
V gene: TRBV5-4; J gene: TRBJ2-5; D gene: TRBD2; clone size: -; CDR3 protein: CASSFSLADQETQYF; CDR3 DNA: TGTGCCAGCAGCTTTAGCCTAGCGGACCAAGAGACCCAGTACTTC
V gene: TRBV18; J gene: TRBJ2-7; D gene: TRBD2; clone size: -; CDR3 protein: CASSPPGRAGGYEQYF; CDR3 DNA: TGTGCCAGCTCACCACCGGGGAGAGCGGGAGGATACGAGCAGTACTTC
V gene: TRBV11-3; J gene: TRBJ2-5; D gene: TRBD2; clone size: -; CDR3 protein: CASSEYTSGQETQYF; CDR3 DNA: TGTGCCAGCAGCGAGTATACTAGCGGCCAAGAGACCCAGTACTTC
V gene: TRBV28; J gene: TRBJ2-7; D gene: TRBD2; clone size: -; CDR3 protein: CASANRGTSGYEQYF; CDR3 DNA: TGTGCCAGCGCGAACCGGGGGACTAGCGGCTACGAGCAGTACTTC
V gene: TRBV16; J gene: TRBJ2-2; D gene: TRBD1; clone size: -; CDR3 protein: CASSQGVSAGELFF; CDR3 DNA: TGTGCCAGCAGTCAGGGGGTGAGCGCCGGGGAGCTGTTTTTT
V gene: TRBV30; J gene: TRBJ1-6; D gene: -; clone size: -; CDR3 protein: CALETANYNSPLHF; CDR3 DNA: TGTGCCCTGGAGACAGCTAACTATAATTCACCCCTCCACTTT
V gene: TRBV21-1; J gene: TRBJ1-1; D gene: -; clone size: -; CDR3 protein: CASGVDRANEAFF; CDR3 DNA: TGTGCCAGCGGCGTCGACAGGGCTAATGAAGCTTTCTTT
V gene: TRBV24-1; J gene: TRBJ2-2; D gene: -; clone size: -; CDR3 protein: CATSVEGDTGELFF; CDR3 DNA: TGTGCCACCAGTGTTGAGGGAGACACCGGGGAGCTGTTTTTT
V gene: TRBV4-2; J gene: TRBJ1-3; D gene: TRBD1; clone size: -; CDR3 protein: CASSQAAGQDYGNTIYF; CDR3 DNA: TGTGCCAGCAGCCAAGCGGCGGGACAGGACTACGGAAACACCATATATTTT
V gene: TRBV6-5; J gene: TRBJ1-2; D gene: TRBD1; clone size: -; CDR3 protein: CASSSSKTGGGYGYTF; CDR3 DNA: TGTGCCAGCAGTTCCTCAAAAACAGGGGGCGGCTATGGCTACACCTTC
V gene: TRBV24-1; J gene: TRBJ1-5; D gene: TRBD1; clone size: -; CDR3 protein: CATHGPRQGNGLGIWPQHF; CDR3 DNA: TGTGCCACCCACGGGCCACGACAGGGTAACGGATTAGGAATATGGCCCCAGCATTTT
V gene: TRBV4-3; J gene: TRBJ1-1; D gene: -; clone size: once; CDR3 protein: CASSLGQNTEAFF; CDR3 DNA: TGCGCCAGCAGCCTCGGACAGAACACTGAAGCTTTCTTT
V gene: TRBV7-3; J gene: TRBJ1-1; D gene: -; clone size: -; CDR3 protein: CASSLFKNTEAFF; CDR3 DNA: TGTGCCAGCAGCTTATTCAAGAACACTGAAGCTTTCTTT
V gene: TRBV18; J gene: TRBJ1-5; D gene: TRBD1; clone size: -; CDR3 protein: CASSPGQSNQPQHF; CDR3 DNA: TGTGCCAGCTCACCGGGACAGTCTAATCAGCCCCAGCATTTT
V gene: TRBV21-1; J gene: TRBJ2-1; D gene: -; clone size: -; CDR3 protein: CASSKGIGQDNEQFF; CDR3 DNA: TGTGCCAGCAGCAAAGGCATCGGACAGGACAATGAGCAGTTCTTC
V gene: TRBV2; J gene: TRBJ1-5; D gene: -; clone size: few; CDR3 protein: CASSGEVNQPQHF; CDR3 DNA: TGTGCCAGCAGTGGCGAAGTCAATCAGCCCCAGCATTTT
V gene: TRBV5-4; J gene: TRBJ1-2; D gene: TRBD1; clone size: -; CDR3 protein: CASSSAGGIDYGYTF; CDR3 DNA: TGTGCCAGCAGCTCCGCAGGGGGCATCGACTATGGCTACACCTTC
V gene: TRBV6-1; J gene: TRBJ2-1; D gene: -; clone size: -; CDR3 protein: CASSEAFGENEQFF; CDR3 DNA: TGTGCCAGCAGTGAAGCGTTTGGGGAGAATGAGCAGTTCTTC